This T cell receptor beta chain appears in the sequencing data of a study of CD8+ T cells in alopecia areata. Following extraction, RNA underwent reverse transcription to cDNA, which served as the sequencing template. TCRdb keeps only in-frame clones here, not all; method: immunoSEQ multiplex PCR. In the table there are 150,000 or so clones, 50% to 60% of which are singletons. The CDR3 extends over 13 amino acids. The germline V gene encodes CDR1 SQVTM and CDR2 ANQGSEA. V was shortened by 3 bases and J by 4 bases, with 12 bases between the two germline ends. In regard to this clone: No antigen is known for it.

Points from the study as a whole: Alphabeta T cells residing in normal skin are also sequenced in scalp samples. Clonality was higher in lesional than normal scalp, especially in alopecia totalis/universalis. Clarity of TCR sharing across patients fell short of that in mice, possibly HLA-related.

The sequencing input was CD4+ T cells sorted from blood. The TCR comes from a human donor in good health. The rearrangement links TRBV29-1 to TRBJ1-1; no clear D gene. DNA for the CDR3: TGCAGCGTTGATTTTTGGGTTGTCACTGAAGCTTTCTTT. It codes for CSVDFWVVTEAFF.